The 22 T cell receptor beta chains presented below share a single source sample, sequenced in a study of cytomegalovirus exposure and HLA in healthy donors. The PCR employed 60 Vbeta primers together with 13 Jbeta primers. Only in-frame clones appear in the TCRdb table, and some are missing; sequencing was by immunoSEQ multiplex PCR. The table records 95,000 to 110,000 clones, 81% of them present only once. Sequencing was carried out using PBMCs. These receptors were obtained from a young man in good health and CMV-seronegative.

The rearrangement links TRBV10-2 to TRBJ1-2, with D possibly TRBD1 on 6 matching bases. The germline CDR1 and CDR2 sequences are WSHSY and SAAADI. V lost 0 bases and J 5 bases, leaving 16 bases between the germline ends. There are 16 residues in the CDR3. CDR3 region: CASSESSGGDGYGYTF. The CDR3 nucleotides are TGCGCCAGCAGTGAGTCGTCGGGGGGCGATGGGTATGGCTACACCTTC.

The rearrangement joins TRBV29-1 to TRBJ2-3; 7 bases are shared with TRBD2. The CDR3 spans 15 residues. V dropped 7 bases and J dropped 2; count of bases not matched to a gene: 12. CDR1 is SQVTM, CDR2 ANQGSEA, per germline. This chain's CDR3 is CSASGTQGLTDTQYF. The CDR3 DNA follows: TGCAGCGCCAGCGGGACCCAGGGCCTCACAGATACGCAGTATTTT.

This clone was seen once. This chain links TRBV6-6 with TRBJ1-2, with 8 nucleotides matching TRBD1. The CDR3 runs to 14 residues. Trimming at V came to 8 bases and at J to 0 bases, leaving 5 bases not matched to a gene. The V gene's germline CDR1 is MNHNY and CDR2 SVGAGI (reference sequence). The CDR3 sequence: CASRQGLPNYGYTF. The CDR3 coding sequence is TGTGCCAGCCGACAGGGGCTCCCTAACTATGGCTACACCTTC.

The V and J genes are TRBV29-1 and TRBJ2-1; tentatively, D is TRBD2 (6 bases). CDR1 and CDR2 (germline): SQVTM, ANQGSEA. The length of the CDR3 is 13 residues. Trimming took 5 bases from V and 9 from J, leaving 17 bases between them. The CDR3 reads CSVYSRESGEQFF. The CDR3 nucleotides are TGCAGCGTTTACTCGCGGGAAAGCGGTGAGCAGTTCTTC.

A few counts support this clone. The chain combines TRBV6-5 with TRBJ2-1; 7 positions match TRBD1. This CDR3 has 12 amino acids. After removal of 1 base from V and 13 bases from J, the junction contained 4 bases not matched to a gene. Germline CDR1 MNHEY, CDR2 SVGAGI. The CDR3 is CASSYLGQKQFF. The CDR3 DNA reads as TGTGCCAGCAGTTACTTGGGACAGAAACAGTTCTTC.

This chain links TRBV6-5 with TRBJ1-1, with D unresolved. V was trimmed by 4 bases and J by 2 bases, leaving 8 bases between them. Germline V CDR1 and CDR2: MNHEY, SVGAGI. The CDR3 extends over 13 amino acids. The CDR3, as DNA: TGTGCCAGCAGTTTCTCCTTCAACACTGAAGCTTTCTTT. Translated, it gives CASSFSFNTEAFF.

The gene calls are TRBV19 and TRBJ1-5, with D possibly being TRBD1 (5 bases). The CDR3 contains 12 residues. Germline V gene lookup returns CDR1 LNHDA and CDR2 SQIVND (reference sequence). V dropped 1 base and J dropped 8 bases, with 6 bases sitting between them. This chain's CDR3 is CASSIAGEPQHF. CDR3 sequence (DNA): TGTGCCAGTAGTATAGCGGGGGAGCCCCAGCATTTT.

The chain joins TRBV7-2 to TRBJ1-2; D perhaps matches TRBD1 (6 bases). This CDR3 is 13 amino acids long. Germline CDR1 SGHTA, CDR2 FQGNSA. V lost 2 bases and J 8 bases, leaving 12 bases between the germline ends. The DNA for the CDR3 is TGTGCCAGCAGCTTAACAGGGTCGGGAGGCTACACCTTC. Its protein is CASSLTGSGGYTF.

This clone was counted between two and nine times. V and J are TRBV4-2 and TRBJ2-1; 7 bases are shared with TRBD2. The CDR3 is made up of 17 amino acids. The germline V gene encodes CDR1 LGHNA and CDR2 YNFKEQ. J was trimmed by 0 bases and V by 4 bases; bases with no gene match: 9. CDR3 region: CASSPLSGGSSYNEQFF. In nucleotides, the CDR3 is TGTGCCAGCAGCCCTCTCTCGGGGGGTAGCTCCTACAATGAGCAGTTCTTC.

The V gene is TRBV28, the J gene TRBJ2-7; 7 bases are a match to TRBD1. Trimming took 6 bases from V and 1 from J; bases not matched to a gene: 9. CDR1 is MDHEN and CDR2 is SYDVKM in the germline V gene. This CDR3 comprises 15 residues. The CDR3 DNA reads as TGTGCCAGCAGCCGAGGGGGCCAGGGATCCTACGAGCAGTACTTC. Its protein is CASSRGGQGSYEQYF.

This rearrangement joins TRBV6-1 to TRBJ2-1, with a tentative D call TRBD2 (6 bases). V dropped 3 bases and J dropped 7 bases, with 10 bases sitting between them. The CDR3 consists of 13 residues. Germline V gene sequence: CDR1 MNHNS, CDR2 SASEGT. The DNA of the CDR3 is TGTGCCAGCAGTGACGCGGGGTGGAATGAGCAGTTCTTC. Its protein product is CASSDAGWNEQFF.

This clone has a handful of counts. V usage is TRBV6-5 and J usage is TRBJ1-1; no clear D. The CDR3 consists of 15 residues. Germline V gene data show CDR1 as MNHEY and CDR2 as SVGAGI. V was clipped by 7 bases and J by 6 bases, with 21 bases between them. The CDR3 DNA reads TGTGCCAGCACGCCAATTGCCGCCGGGTCTCCTGAAGCTTTCTTT. Amino acids: CASTPIAAGSPEAFF.

Written as DNA, the CDR3 is TGTGCCAGCCCCTGGGAGCGCAGCTCCTATAATTCACCCCTCCACTTT. This translates into CASPWERSSYNSPLHF. V is TRBV21-1 and J is TRBJ1-6. TRBV21-1 is a pseudogene. The length of the CDR3 is 16 residues.

The chain joins TRBV7-3 to TRBJ2-1; TRBD2 might be the D (6 bases). The CDR3 contains 13 residues. Germline CDR1 and CDR2: SGHTA and FQGTGA. The germline V and J ends were trimmed by 6 bases and 6 bases, with 12 bases remaining between them. CDR3 nucleotide sequence: TGTGCCAGCAGGGGGCGGGGAACCAATGAGCAGTTCTTC. Translating gives CASRGRGTNEQFF.

The J gene is TRBJ2-3, the V gene TRBV5-1; 7 bases agree with TRBD2. The V segment lost 4 bases and the J segment 7 bases; nucleotides outside the gene matches: 18. This CDR3 is built from 17 residues. The germline CDR1 and CDR2 sequences are SGHRS and YFSETQ. CDR3 sequence reads: CASSPKLLASRTYTQYF. CDR3 nucleotides: TGCGCCAGCAGCCCTAAACTACTAGCGTCCCGAACTTATACGCAGTATTTT. The entire variable domain, with the rest obtained from reference TRBV5-1 and TRBJ2-3, is as follows: KAGVTQTPRYLIKTRGQQVTLSCSPISGHRSVSWYQQTPGQGLQFLFEYFSETQRNKGNFPGRFSGRQFSNSRSEMNVSTLELGDSALYLCASSPKLLASRTYTQYFGPGTRLTVL.

V is TRBV9 and J is TRBJ2-7, with TRBD1 identical over 8 bases. The length of the CDR3 is 14 residues. The J segment lost 5 bases and the V segment lost 4 bases, leaving 8 bases of the junction unmatched. CDR1 SGDLS and CDR2 YYNGEE come from the germline V gene. The CDR3 bases are TGTGCCAGCAGCTTCTCAGGGGGCGGGAACGAGCAGTACTTC. This codes for CASSFSGGGNEQYF.

This clone was seen a single time. The chain has TRBV6-5 and TRBJ1-2, with 10 positions matching TRBD1. Germline V gives CDR1 MNHEY, CDR2 SVGAGI. The CDR3 is 16 residues long. V was clipped by 4 bases and J by 3 bases; unmatched bases: 8. CDR3: CASSSPPGTGDYGYTF. CDR3 sequence (DNA): TGTGCCAGCAGTTCCCCTCCCGGGACAGGGGACTATGGCTACACCTTC.

The rearrangement joins TRBV5-1 to TRBJ2-7, with 11 bases lining up with TRBD2. The length of the CDR3 is 15 residues. V dropped 4 bases and J dropped 4; count of bases not matched to a gene: 7. In germline, CDR1 is SGHRS, CDR2 YFSETQ. The CDR3 here is CASSPTSGSIYEQYF. The CDR3 region has the DNA TGCGCCAGCAGCCCCACTAGCGGGAGTATTTACGAGCAGTACTTC.

The chain combines TRBV18 with TRBJ1-2, with D unclear. Germline lookup yields CDR1 KGHSH and CDR2 LQKENI. Trimming stripped 2 bases from V and 7 bases from J, with 17 bases between. The CDR3 is 15 amino acids. CDR3: CASSPYPREMGGYTF. CDR3 coding DNA: TGTGCCAGCTCACCATACCCCCGGGAAATGGGTGGCTACACCTTC. The full variable domain, completed using reference TRBV18 and TRBJ1-2, is NAGVMQNPRHLVRRRGQEARLRCSPMKGHSHVYWYRQLPEEGLKFMVYLQKENIIDESGMPKERFSAEFPKEGPSILRIQQVVRGDSAAYFCASSPYPREMGGYTFGSGTRLTVV.

The gene calls are TRBV6-6 and TRBJ2-7; D remains ambiguous. The CDR3 has 12 residues. Germline V CDR1 and CDR2: MNHNY, SVGAGI (reference sequence). Trimming stripped 4 bases from V and 1 base from J, with 5 bases between. The CDR3 DNA reads as TGTGCCAGCAGTTCCTTATCCTACGAGCAGTACTTC. Its translation: CASSSLSYEQYF.

The chain has TRBV25-1 and TRBJ1-5, with a tentative D call TRBD1 (6 bases). The germline gives CDR1 MGHDK, CDR2 SYGVNS. The length of the CDR3 is 14 residues. Between the trimmed V and J ends, which lost 4 bases and 6 bases, there was a span of 13 bases. In DNA, the CDR3 is TGTGCCAGCAGTGGACAAGGGGGTCGTCAGCCCCAGCATTTT. Translating gives CASSGQGGRQPQHF.

The CDR3 nucleotides read TGTGCCATCAGTGATGGGAGAACCGGGGAGCTGTTTTTT. As protein: CAISDGRTGELFF. The V gene is TRBV10-3, the J gene TRBJ2-2; TRBD2 might be the D (5 bases). V gave up 3 bases and J gave up 5 bases, with 7 bases separating them. The CDR3 runs 13 residues. In germline, CDR1 is ENHRY, CDR2 SYGVKD.